This T cell receptor (beta chain) was profiled in a study of T cells after somatic rescue of genetic block. Generated by immunoSEQ multiplex PCR, the TCRdb table keeps only in-frame clones and is missing some. The sample lists roughly 55,000 clones, more than 90% occurring once. J gave up 1 base and V 0 bases, and 2 bases lay outside the gene matches. The CDR3 consists of 15 residues. CDR1 is MNHNY and CDR2 is SVGAGI in the germline V gene (reference sequence). This chain joins TRBV6-6 and TRBJ2-7; 8 positions agree with TRBD2. Sequencing was carried out using peripheral blood mononuclear cells (PBMCs). The receptor's source is a child younger than two. In nucleotides, the CDR3 is TGTGCCAGCAGTTACTCCGCGGGAGGATCCTACGAGCAGTACTTC. Translation: CASSYSAGGSYEQYF.